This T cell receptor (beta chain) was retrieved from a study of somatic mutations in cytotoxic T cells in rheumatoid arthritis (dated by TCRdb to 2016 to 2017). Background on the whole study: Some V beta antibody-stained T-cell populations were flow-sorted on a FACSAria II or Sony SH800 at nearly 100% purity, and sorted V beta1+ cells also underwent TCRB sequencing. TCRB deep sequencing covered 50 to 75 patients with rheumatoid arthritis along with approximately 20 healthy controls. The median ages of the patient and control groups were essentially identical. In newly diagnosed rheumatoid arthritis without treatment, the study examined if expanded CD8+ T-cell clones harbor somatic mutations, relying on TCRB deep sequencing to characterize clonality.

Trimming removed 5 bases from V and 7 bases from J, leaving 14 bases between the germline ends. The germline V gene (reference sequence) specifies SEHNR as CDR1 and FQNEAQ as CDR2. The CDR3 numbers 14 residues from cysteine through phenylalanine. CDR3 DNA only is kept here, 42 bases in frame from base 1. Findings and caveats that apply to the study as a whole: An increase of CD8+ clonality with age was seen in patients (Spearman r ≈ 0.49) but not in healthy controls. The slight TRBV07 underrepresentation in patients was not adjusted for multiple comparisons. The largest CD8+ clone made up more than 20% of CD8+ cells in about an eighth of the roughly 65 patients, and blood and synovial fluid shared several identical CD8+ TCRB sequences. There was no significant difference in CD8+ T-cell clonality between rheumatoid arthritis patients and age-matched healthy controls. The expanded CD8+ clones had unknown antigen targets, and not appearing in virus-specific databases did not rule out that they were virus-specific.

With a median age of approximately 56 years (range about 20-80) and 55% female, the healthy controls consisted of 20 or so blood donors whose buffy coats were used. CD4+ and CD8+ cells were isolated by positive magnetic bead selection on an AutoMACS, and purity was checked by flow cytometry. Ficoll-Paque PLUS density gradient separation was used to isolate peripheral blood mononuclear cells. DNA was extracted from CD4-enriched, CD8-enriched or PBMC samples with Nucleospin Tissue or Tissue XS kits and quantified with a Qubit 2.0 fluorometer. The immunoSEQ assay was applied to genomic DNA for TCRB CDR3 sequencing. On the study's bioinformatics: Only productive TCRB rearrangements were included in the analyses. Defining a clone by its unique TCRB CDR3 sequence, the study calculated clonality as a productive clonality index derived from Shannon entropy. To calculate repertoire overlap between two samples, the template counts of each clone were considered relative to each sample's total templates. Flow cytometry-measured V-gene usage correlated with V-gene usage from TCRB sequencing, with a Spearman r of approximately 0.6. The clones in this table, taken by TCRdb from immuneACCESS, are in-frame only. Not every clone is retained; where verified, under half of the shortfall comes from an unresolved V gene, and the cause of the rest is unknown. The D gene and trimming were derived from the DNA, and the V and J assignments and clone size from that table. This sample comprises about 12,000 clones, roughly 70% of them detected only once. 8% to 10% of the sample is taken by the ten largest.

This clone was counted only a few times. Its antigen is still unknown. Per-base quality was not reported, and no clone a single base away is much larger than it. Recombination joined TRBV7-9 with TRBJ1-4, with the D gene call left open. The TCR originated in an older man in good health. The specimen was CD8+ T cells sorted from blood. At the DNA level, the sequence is TGTGCCAGCAGCGTACTGGACGGAGCTGAAAAACTGTTTTTT. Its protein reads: CASSVLDGAEKLFF. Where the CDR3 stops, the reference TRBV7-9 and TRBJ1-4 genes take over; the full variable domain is DTGVSQNPRHKITKRGQNVTFRCDPISEHNRLYWYRQTLGQGPEFLTYFQNEAQLEKSRLLSDRFSAERPKGSFSTLEIQRTEQGDSAMYLCASSVLDGAEKLFFGSGTQLSVL.